This note documents a single TCR beta chain sequence. The data originate from a study of blood T cell repertoires in COVID-19. The overall study: The analysed material was cDNA or gDNA that came from T cells, B-cell-depleted T cells, or PBMCs.

Clinical histories supplied by participants themselves formed the basis of cohort assignment. Trimming took 11 bases from V and 1 from J, leaving 15 bases between them. CDR1 and CDR2 from the germline V gene are LGHDT and YNNKEL (reference sequence). This CDR3 comprises 13 residues. Generated by immunoSEQ multiplex PCR, the TCRdb table keeps only in-frame clones and is missing some. Among about 440,000 clones listed, 87% were seen once. The source of this sequence is a young woman with acute COVID-19. The J gene is TRBJ2-7, the V gene TRBV3-1 (or the pseudogene TRBV3-2); D possibly corresponds to TRBD2 (6 bases). Material for sequencing was PBMCs or T cells enriched from blood (not recorded which). The DNA for the CDR3 is TGTGCCGCAGGGCGGGGAATGTCCTACGAGCAGTACTTC. Its translation is CAAGRGMSYEQYF.